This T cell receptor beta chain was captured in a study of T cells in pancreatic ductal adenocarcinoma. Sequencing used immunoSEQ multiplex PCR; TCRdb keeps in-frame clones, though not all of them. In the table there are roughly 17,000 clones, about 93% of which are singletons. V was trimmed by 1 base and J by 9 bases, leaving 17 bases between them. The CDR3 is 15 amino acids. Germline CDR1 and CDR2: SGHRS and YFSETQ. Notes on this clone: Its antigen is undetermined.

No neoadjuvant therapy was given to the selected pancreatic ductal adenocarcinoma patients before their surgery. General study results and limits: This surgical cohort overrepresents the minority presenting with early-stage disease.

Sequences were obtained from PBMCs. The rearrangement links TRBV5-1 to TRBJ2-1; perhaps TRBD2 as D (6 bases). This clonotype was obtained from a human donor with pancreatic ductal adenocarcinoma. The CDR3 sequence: CASSLIGLQDGEQFF. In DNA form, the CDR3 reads TGCGCCAGCAGCTTGATAGGACTACAAGACGGTGAGCAGTTCTTC. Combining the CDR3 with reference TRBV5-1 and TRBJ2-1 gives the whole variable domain KAGVTQTPRYLIKTRGQQVTLSCSPISGHRSVSWYQQTPGQGLQFLFEYFSETQRNKGNFPGRFSGRQFSNSRSEMNVSTLELGDSALYLCASSLIGLQDGEQFFGPGTRLTVL.